The next 30 T cell receptor beta chains were all read from a single sample in a study of human versus mouse CDR3 diversity and MHC coevolution. Sequenced by immunoSEQ multiplex PCR; TCRdb stores in-frame clones only, minus some. The sample consists of about 77,000 clones, around 90% of them appearing once. Sequencing was done on a sample of naive CD4+ T cells from blood. Noted subset: CD45RO-negative CD62L-positive naive CD4 T cells. The receptors were gathered from a person aged 25 to 69 in good health.

The chain uses TRBV2 and TRBJ2-7; 9 bases fit TRBD1. In germline, CDR1 is SNHLY, CDR2 FYNNEI. The CDR3 length is 16 residues. V trimming: 6 bases; J trimming: 2 bases; junction bases outside the gene matches: 11. CDR3 amino acids: CASSYEPGTGPYEQYF. CDR3 sequence (DNA): TGTGCCAGCAGCTATGAACCCGGGACAGGGCCCTACGAGCAGTACTTC.

This sequence joins TRBV19 and TRBJ1-6; D not certain. Between the trimmed V and J ends, which lost 2 bases and 8 bases, there was a span of 10 bases. This CDR3 spans 14 amino acids. Germline CDR1 reads LNHDA; CDR2 reads SQIVND (reference sequence). The CDR3 DNA reads TGTGCCAGTAGTATAAGCGGTGTGGATTCACCCCTCCACTTT. This sequence encodes CASSISGVDSPLHF.

This clone was counted once. The rearrangement links TRBV28 to TRBJ1-2, with a tentative D call TRBD1 (5 bases). Germline-derived CDR1 and CDR2 are MDHEN and SYDVKM. This CDR3 has 13 residues. V lost 4 bases, J lost 5 bases, and 11 bases lay in between. The CDR3 bases are TGTGCCAGCAGTTGGGGCAAAAAGTATGGCTACACCTTC. Protein sequence: CASSWGKKYGYTF.

The V call is TRBV7-9, the J call TRBJ2-4; a possible D gene is TRBD2 (5 bases). The CDR3 consists of 18 residues. Per germline, CDR1 SEHNR and CDR2 FQNEAQ (reference sequence). Trimming pared 5 bases from V and 1 base from J, leaving 21 bases between. CDR3 residues: CASSPPLGERGAKNIQYF. The CDR3 DNA reads as TGTGCCAGCAGCCCACCCCTTGGGGAAAGAGGGGCCAAAAACATTCAGTACTTC.

V usage is TRBV19 and J usage is TRBJ1-2; unclear D gene. CDR3 size: 13 residues. The V and J ends lost 9 bases and 4 bases respectively, with 15 bases between them. CDR1 LNHDA and CDR2 SQIVND come from the germline V gene (reference sequence). CDR3 sequence (DNA): TGTGCCAGCCGTCTGAGCGTAAGCTATGGCTACACCTTC. Translation: CASRLSVSYGYTF.

This clone was seen a few times. The chain has TRBV7-8 and TRBJ1-3; tentatively, D is TRBD1 (5 bases). Germline CDR1 SGHVS, CDR2 FQNEAQ. V lost 6 bases and J 0 bases, leaving 9 bases between the germline ends. This CDR3 contains 14 residues. The CDR3 region is CASSFQGSGNTIYF. In DNA, the CDR3 is TGTGCCAGCAGTTTTCAGGGCTCTGGAAACACCATATATTTT.

This sequence joins TRBV5-8 and TRBJ2-7; TRBD2 matches at 12 bases. The CDR3 has 16 residues. In germline, CDR1 is SGHTS, CDR2 YDEGEE. With V trimmed by 4 bases and J by 4 bases, 9 bases remained unmatched. CDR3 coding DNA: TGTGCCAGCAGCACGGGACTAGCGGGTTTTGTTTACGAGCAGTACTTC. The encoded protein is CASSTGLAGFVYEQYF.

The chain recombines TRBV18 with TRBJ2-2, with D possibly matching TRBD1 (6 bases). The germline V gene encodes CDR1 KGHSH and CDR2 LQKENI. V was cut by 5 bases and J by 3 bases, with 13 bases left in between. The CDR3 covers 15 residues. CDR3 in amino acids: CASSTQGTDTGELFF. CDR3 coding DNA: TGTGCCAGCTCAACCCAGGGGACCGACACCGGGGAGCTGTTTTTT.

The rearrangement links TRBV30 to TRBJ1-2, with D possibly being TRBD1 (6 bases). V gave up 7 bases and J gave up 5 bases, with 26 bases separating them. Germline V gives CDR1 GTSNPN, CDR2 SVGIG (reference sequence). CDR3 length: 16 amino acids. The CDR3: CAFINRGGSLKYGYTF. DNA of the CDR3: TGTGCCTTCATTAACAGAGGGGGAAGCCTTAAATATGGCTACACCTTC.

This chain uses TRBV6-4 with TRBJ2-1, with TRBD2 identical over 11 bases. Trimming removed 5 bases from V and 2 bases from J; junction bases left unmatched: 2. This CDR3 has 15 amino acids. Germline CDR1 is MRHNA and CDR2 is SNTAGT. DNA for the CDR3: TGTGCCAGCAGTCAGACTAGCGGGACCTACAATGAGCAGTTCTTC. It yields the protein CASSQTSGTYNEQFF.

The chain has TRBV5-4 and TRBJ1-2; D call uncertain. The CDR3 extends over 17 amino acids. Germline V gene lookup returns CDR1 SGHNT and CDR2 YYREEE (reference sequence). V lost 4 bases, J lost 5 bases, and 24 bases lay in between. The CDR3 loop is CASSPGPGGDEKYGYTF. As DNA, the CDR3 is TGTGCCAGCAGCCCGGGCCCAGGAGGAGACGAGAAATATGGCTACACCTTC.

The chain's CDR3 is CASSSGQRNTEAFF. In DNA form, the CDR3 reads TGTGCCAGCAGCTCGGGACAGCGGAACACTGAAGCTTTCTTT. The genes are TRBV5-5 and TRBJ1-1; TRBD1 matches at 7 bases. Trimming cost V 3 bases and J 1 base; bases outside gene matches: 3. Germline values: CDR1 SGHKS, CDR2 YYEKEE (reference sequence). CDR3 length: 14 residues. Combining the CDR3 with reference TRBV5-5 and TRBJ1-1 gives the whole variable domain DAGVTQSPTHLIKTRGQQVTLRCSPISGHKSVSWYQQVLGQGPQFIFQYYEKEERGRGNFPDRFSARQFPNYSSELNVNALLLGDSALYLCASSSGQRNTEAFFGQGTRLTVV.

The gene calls are TRBV5-5 and TRBJ2-3; 7 nucleotides match TRBD2. Germline V gene lookup returns CDR1 SGHKS and CDR2 YYEKEE (reference sequence). With V trimmed by 4 bases and J by 2 bases, 16 bases remained unmatched. CDR3 length: 18 amino acids. The CDR3 reads CASSLSGLASGLTDTQYF. The CDR3 region has the DNA TGTGCCAGCAGCCTCTCGGGGCTGGCTAGCGGCCTCACAGATACGCAGTATTTT.

This chain connects TRBV18 to TRBJ1-1, with D possibly TRBD1 on 5 matching bases. From germline, CDR1 is KGHSH and CDR2 LQKENI. Trimming shortened V by 3 bases and J by 4 bases, and 9 bases separated the two germline ends. The CDR3 totals 13 residues. The DNA for the CDR3 is TGTGCCAGCTCACCTTCAGGGCCCACTGAAGCTTTCTTT. Its translation is CASSPSGPTEAFF.

This clone was counted a few times. The rearrangement joins TRBV19 to TRBJ1-4, with 7 bases identical to TRBD1. The V gene's germline CDR1 is LNHDA and CDR2 SQIVND (reference sequence). The CDR3 consists of 13 residues. The ends lost 6 bases at V and 8 bases at J; junction bases unmatched: 6. CDR3 loop: CASRVQGVEKLFF. The CDR3 bases are TGTGCCAGTAGAGTGCAGGGGGTAGAAAAACTGTTTTTT.

The DNA of the CDR3 is TGTGCCAGCAAGTCACAGGGGGCCATCAATCAGCCCCAGCATTTT. Translation: CASKSQGAINQPQHF. This chain uses TRBV27 with TRBJ1-5; TRBD1 matches 9 bases. Germline V CDR1 and CDR2: MNHEY, SMNVEV (reference sequence). The trim removed 7 bases at V and 3 bases at J, leaving 7 bases unmatched. The CDR3 covers 15 residues.

V usage is TRBV19 and J usage is TRBJ2-1, with D perhaps TRBD1 (6 bases). Deletions cut 3 bases from V and 3 bases from J, with 18 bases between. This CDR3 has 17 residues. Per germline, CDR1 LNHDA and CDR2 SQIVND (reference sequence). The CDR3 nucleotides are TGTGCCAGTAGTATGGGGGCGCAGCGGCCGTACTACAATGAGCAGTTCTTC. Its protein is CASSMGAQRPYYNEQFF.

The V and J genes are TRBV6-1 and TRBJ1-5, with D perhaps matching TRBD1 (5 bases). Trimming shortened V by 4 bases and J by 5 bases, and 9 bases separated the two germline ends. Germline CDR1 MNHNS, CDR2 SASEGT. The CDR3 loop spans 13 amino acids. CDR3 in amino acids: CASSAGGYQPQHF. The CDR3 bases are TGTGCCAGCAGTGCGGGGGGGTATCAGCCCCAGCATTTT.

The rearrangement links TRBV30 to TRBJ1-1; 9 bases line up with TRBD1. CDR1 is GTSNPN and CDR2 is SVGIG in the germline V gene (reference sequence). Trimming at V came to 3 bases and at J to 0 bases, leaving 5 bases not matched to a gene. The CDR3 loop spans 15 amino acids. The CDR3 DNA reads as TGTGCCTGGAGAGAGAGGGACAGGGTGAACACTGAAGCTTTCTTT. Its translation: CAWRERDRVNTEAFF.

The V gene is TRBV25-1, the J gene TRBJ2-1; 7 bases fit TRBD1. This CDR3 has 16 amino acids. Germline values: CDR1 MGHDK, CDR2 SYGVNS. With 1 base clipped from V and 7 bases from J, the junction kept 10 bases outside the gene matches. The CDR3 spells CASSELGQGVSNEQFF. DNA of the CDR3: TGTGCCAGCAGTGAATTGGGGCAGGGGGTTTCGAATGAGCAGTTCTTC.

This clone was found a few times. The V gene is TRBV28, the J gene TRBJ1-5; D is undetermined. Germline loops: CDR1 MDHEN, CDR2 SYDVKM. This CDR3 is built from 12 residues. Deletions cut 7 bases from V and 6 bases from J, with 10 bases between. CDR3 region: CASTVRVQPQHF. In nucleotides, the CDR3 is TGTGCCAGCACCGTGAGGGTTCAGCCCCAGCATTTT. Combining the CDR3 with reference TRBV28 and TRBJ1-5 gives the whole variable domain DVKVTQSSRYLVKRTGEKVFLECVQDMDHENMFWYRQDPGLGLRLIYFSYDVKMKEKGDIPEGYSVSREKKERFSLILESASTNQTSMYLCASTVRVQPQHFGDGTRLSIL.

This sequence joins TRBV7-8 and TRBJ2-1; D is perhaps TRBD1 (6 bases). Germline values: CDR1 SGHVS, CDR2 FQNEAQ. V lost 5 bases, J lost 1 base, and 15 bases lay in between. This CDR3 contains 16 residues. This CDR3 reads CASSTYRDGSYNEQFF. The CDR3 DNA follows: TGTGCCAGCAGCACATACAGGGACGGGTCCTACAATGAGCAGTTCTTC.

The chain has TRBV6-5 and TRBJ1-3; the D gene is possibly TRBD1 (6 bases). V dropped 0 bases and J dropped 1 base, with 10 bases sitting between them. There are 16 residues in the CDR3. The germline gives CDR1 MNHEY, CDR2 SVGAGI. The DNA for the CDR3 is TGTGCCAGCAGTTACTCAAAACAGGGATCTGGAAACACCATATATTTT. It specifies CASSYSKQGSGNTIYF.

V is TRBV29-1 and J is TRBJ1-5; no definite D call. CDR3 size: 14 residues. The V end was cut by 4 bases, the J end by 2 bases, with 12 bases between. Germline CDR1 is SQVTM and CDR2 is ANQGSEA. CDR3 nucleotide sequence: TGCAGCGTTGCCCCCGGAGACGGCAATCAGCCCCAGCATTTT. It specifies CSVAPGDGNQPQHF.

The rearrangement links TRBV19 to TRBJ2-2; a possible D gene is TRBD2 (6 bases). The CDR3 contains 15 residues. CDR1 LNHDA and CDR2 SQIVND come from the germline V gene (reference sequence). Trimming removed 7 bases from V and 2 bases from J, with 14 bases in between. The CDR3 region has the DNA TGTGCCAGTACGGGGGAGCGGTTTAACACCGGGGAGCTGTTTTTT. Its translation is CASTGERFNTGELFF.

The chain carries TRBV28 and TRBJ1-5; D gene unclear. The germline V and J ends were trimmed by 3 bases and 3 bases, with 9 bases remaining between them. The germline V gene has CDR1 MDHEN and CDR2 SYDVKM. This CDR3 is 14 amino acids long. CDR3 region: CASSFLGSNQPQHF. The CDR3 bases are TGTGCCAGCAGTTTCCTAGGATCCAATCAGCCCCAGCATTTT.

The chain couples TRBV5-1 to TRBJ1-2, with D possibly TRBD1 on 5 matching bases. Germline V gene data show CDR1 as SGHRS and CDR2 as YFSETQ. The ends were cut back, 0 bases at V and 8 bases at J, with 11 bases in the middle. The CDR3 extends over 13 amino acids. The CDR3 is CASSLAQGGGYTF. The CDR3 coding sequence is TGCGCCAGCAGCTTGGCCCAGGGCGGCGGCTACACCTTC.

The chain combines TRBV19 with TRBJ1-1, with 11 bases aligning to TRBD1. V lost 3 bases to trimming and J lost 3 bases; unmatched junction nucleotides: 9. This CDR3 region has 17 residues. Germline V gene lookup returns CDR1 LNHDA and CDR2 SQIVND (reference sequence). CDR3 residues: CASSMDRGQFSYTEAFF. The CDR3 coding sequence is TGTGCCAGTAGTATGGACAGGGGGCAGTTCTCTTACACTGAAGCTTTCTTT.

The genes are TRBV2 and TRBJ1-5; no clear D gene. The CDR3 covers 15 residues. Trimming removed 4 bases at V and 9 bases at J, with 19 bases between. The V gene's germline CDR1 is SNHLY and CDR2 FYNNEI. The CDR3 sequence is CASSGKAGLFGPQHF. Written as DNA, the CDR3 is TGTGCCAGCAGTGGGAAAGCAGGACTCTTCGGGCCCCAGCATTTT.

The chain is built from TRBV5-1 and TRBJ2-2, with 7 bases that match TRBD2. V lost 4 bases, J lost 2 bases, and 2 bases stayed unmatched. The CDR3 totals 14 residues. The germline gives CDR1 SGHRS, CDR2 YFSETQ. CDR3: CASSSGVNTGELFF. CDR3 nucleotide sequence: TGCGCCAGCAGCAGCGGGGTAAACACCGGGGAGCTGTTTTTT. The full variable domain, rest sourced from reference TRBV5-1 and TRBJ2-2, is KAGVTQTPRYLIKTRGQQVTLSCSPISGHRSVSWYQQTPGQGLQFLFEYFSETQRNKGNFPGRFSGRQFSNSRSEMNVSTLELGDSALYLCASSSGVNTGELFFGEGSRLTVL.